The 5 T cell receptor beta chains in this list originate from one sample, sequenced in a study of shared T cell receptors in the human thymus. Assay: immunoSEQ multiplex PCR; the TCRdb copy retains only in-frame clones and omits some. The sample lists approximately 660,000 clones; 85% to 90% were seen once. These data were also reused for a study on human thymus T cells.

Sequencing input: thymocytes. These receptors were obtained from a boy in the first two years of life with a congenital heart defect.

This clone was picked up a small number of times. The chain joins TRBV4-3 to TRBJ1-4; 10 bases map to TRBD1. In germline, CDR1 is LGHNA, CDR2 YSLEER. Trimming removed 8 bases from V and 5 bases from J; junction bases left unmatched: 11. The CDR3 sequence is 16 residues long. The CDR3 reads CASRHSLTGGNEKLFF. The CDR3 bases are TGCGCCAGCCGACACTCACTGACAGGGGGCAATGAAAAACTGTTTTTT.

A few counts support this clone. The chain carries TRBV11-3 and TRBJ2-7; 12 nucleotides line up with TRBD2. The V gene end was trimmed by 3 bases and the J gene end by 3 bases; junction bases not matched to a gene: 3. From germline, CDR1 is SGHNT and CDR2 YENEEA. The CDR3 consists of 15 residues. The CDR3 DNA follows: TGTGCCAGCAGCTTTCTAGCGGGAGGGCACTACGAGCAGTACTTC. Protein sequence: CASSFLAGGHYEQYF.

The CDR3 reads CASSVKGSGDSYEQYF. CDR3 bases: TGTGCCAGCAGCGTAAAGGGGAGCGGGGACTCCTACGAGCAGTACTTC. The chain has TRBV9 and TRBJ2-7, with 7 bases that match TRBD2. The CDR3 contains 16 residues. Trimming cost V 1 base and J 0 bases; bases outside gene matches: 7. From germline, CDR1 is SGDLS and CDR2 YYNGEE.

The chain joins TRBV19 to TRBJ2-7, with D possibly being TRBD1 (6 bases). The CDR3 has 15 amino acids. Trimming cost V 6 bases and J 3 bases, with 18 bases left between them. Germline CDR1 reads LNHDA; CDR2 reads SQIVND (reference sequence). The CDR3 bases are TGTGCCAGTAGCCCTCTGAACAGGGCCCACTACGAGCAGTACTTC. Translating gives CASSPLNRAHYEQYF.

This sequence joins TRBV5-1 and TRBJ2-3; maybe TRBD1 (6 bases). Trimming took 0 bases from V and 5 from J, leaving 19 bases between them. This CDR3 is built from 17 residues. Germline CDR1 reads SGHRS; CDR2 reads YFSETQ. CDR3 protein: CASSLVRGRGPGDTQYF. The DNA for the CDR3 is TGCGCCAGCAGCTTGGTTAGGGGCAGGGGACCGGGAGATACGCAGTATTTT.